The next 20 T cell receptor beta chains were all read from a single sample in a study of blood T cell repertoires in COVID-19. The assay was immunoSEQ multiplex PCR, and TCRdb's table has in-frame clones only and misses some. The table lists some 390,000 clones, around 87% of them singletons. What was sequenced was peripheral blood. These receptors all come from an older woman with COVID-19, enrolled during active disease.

Here the CDR3 reads CASSISGHGDQPQHF. In DNA, the CDR3 is TGTGCCAGTAGTATATCAGGGCACGGAGATCAGCCCCAGCATTTT. This chain joins TRBV19 and TRBJ1-5, with D maybe TRBD1 (5 bases). Germline V lookup: CDR1 LNHDA, CDR2 SQIVND (reference sequence). The CDR3 sequence is 15 residues long. V lost 2 bases to trimming and J lost 5 bases, with 13 bases between them.

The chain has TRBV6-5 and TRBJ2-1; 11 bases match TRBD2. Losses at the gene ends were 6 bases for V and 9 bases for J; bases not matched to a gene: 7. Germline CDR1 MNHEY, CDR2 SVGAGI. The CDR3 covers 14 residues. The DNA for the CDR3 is TGTGCCAGCAGACTAACTAGCGGGGGCGGTGAGCAGTTCTTC. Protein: CASRLTSGGGEQFF.

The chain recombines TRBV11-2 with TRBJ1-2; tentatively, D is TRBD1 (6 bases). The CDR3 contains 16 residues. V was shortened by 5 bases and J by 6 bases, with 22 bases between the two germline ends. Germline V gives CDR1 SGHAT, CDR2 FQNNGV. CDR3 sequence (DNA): TGTGCCAGCAGCAGAATCAGCCAGGGGTGGGGCCATGGCTACACCTTC. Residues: CASSRISQGWGHGYTF.

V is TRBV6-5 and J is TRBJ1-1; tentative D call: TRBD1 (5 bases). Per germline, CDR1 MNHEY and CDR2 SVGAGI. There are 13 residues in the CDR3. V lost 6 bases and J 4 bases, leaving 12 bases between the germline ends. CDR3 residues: CASSTAGGTEAFF. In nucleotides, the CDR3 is TGTGCCAGCAGCACAGCCGGGGGCACTGAAGCTTTCTTT.

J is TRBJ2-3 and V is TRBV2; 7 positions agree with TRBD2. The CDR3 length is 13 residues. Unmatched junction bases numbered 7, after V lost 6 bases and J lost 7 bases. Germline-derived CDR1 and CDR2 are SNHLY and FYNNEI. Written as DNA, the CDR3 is TGTGCCAGCAGCCCCGGACTAGGGAATACGCAGTATTTT. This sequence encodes CASSPGLGNTQYF.

The CDR3, as DNA: TGTGCCAGCAGCTTAGTCGGCTCTGGGGCCAACGTCCTGACTTTC. Protein sequence: CASSLVGSGANVLTF. The chain recombines TRBV7-2 with TRBJ2-6; D gene uncertain. The V gene's germline CDR1 is SGHTA and CDR2 FQGNSA. Trimming stripped 1 base from V and 0 bases from J, with 4 bases between. This CDR3 is 15 amino acids long.

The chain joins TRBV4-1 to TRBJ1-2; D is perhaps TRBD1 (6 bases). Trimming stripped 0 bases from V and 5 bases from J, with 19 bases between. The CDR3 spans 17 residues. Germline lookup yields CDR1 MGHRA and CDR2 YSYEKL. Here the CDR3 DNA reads TGCGCCAGCAGCCAAGAGTCGGGGCAGGGGTTTTGGTATGGCTACACCTTC. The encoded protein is CASSQESGQGFWYGYTF.

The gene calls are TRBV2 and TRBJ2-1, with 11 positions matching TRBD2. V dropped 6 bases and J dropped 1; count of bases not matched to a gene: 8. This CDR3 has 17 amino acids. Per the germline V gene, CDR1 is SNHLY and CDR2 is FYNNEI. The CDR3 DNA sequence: TGTGCCAGCAGCGGCCTCCTAGCGGGGGGTTCCTACAATGAGCAGTTCTTC. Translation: CASSGLLAGGSYNEQFF.

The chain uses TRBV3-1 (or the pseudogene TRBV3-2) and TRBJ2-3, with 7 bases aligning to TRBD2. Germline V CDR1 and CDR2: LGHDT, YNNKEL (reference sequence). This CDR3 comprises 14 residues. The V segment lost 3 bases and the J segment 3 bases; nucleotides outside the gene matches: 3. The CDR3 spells CASSQPGGTDTQYF. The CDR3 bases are TGTGCCAGCAGCCAGCCGGGGGGAACAGATACGCAGTATTTT.

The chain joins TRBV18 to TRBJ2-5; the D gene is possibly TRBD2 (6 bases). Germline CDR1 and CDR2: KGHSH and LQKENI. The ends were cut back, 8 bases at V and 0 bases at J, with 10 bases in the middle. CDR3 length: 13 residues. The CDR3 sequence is CASAGGNQETQYF. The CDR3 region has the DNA TGTGCCAGCGCCGGGGGAAACCAAGAGACCCAGTACTTC.

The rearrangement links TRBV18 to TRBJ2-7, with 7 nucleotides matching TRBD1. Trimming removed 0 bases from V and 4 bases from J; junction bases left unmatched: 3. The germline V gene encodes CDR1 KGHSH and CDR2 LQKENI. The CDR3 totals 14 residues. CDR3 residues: CASSPPSRGYEQYF. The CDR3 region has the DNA TGTGCCAGCTCACCACCGAGCAGGGGGTACGAGCAGTACTTC.

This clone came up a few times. In DNA form, the CDR3 reads TGTGCCACCAGCAGGGGACAGAACTATGGCTACACCTTC. This encodes CATSRGQNYGYTF. The rearrangement uses TRBV15 and TRBJ1-2; TRBD1 matches at 7 bases. Trimming removed 3 bases from V and 2 bases from J; junction bases left unmatched: 0. This CDR3 has 13 residues. Per germline, CDR1 LNHNV and CDR2 YYDKDF (reference sequence).

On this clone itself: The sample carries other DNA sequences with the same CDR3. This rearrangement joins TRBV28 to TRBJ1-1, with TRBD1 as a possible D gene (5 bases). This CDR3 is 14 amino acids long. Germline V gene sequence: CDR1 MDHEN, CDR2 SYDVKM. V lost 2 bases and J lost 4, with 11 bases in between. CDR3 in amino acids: CASSLVGGGTEAFF. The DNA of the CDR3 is TGTGCCAGCAGTTTAGTGGGCGGGGGCACTGAAGCTTTCTTT.

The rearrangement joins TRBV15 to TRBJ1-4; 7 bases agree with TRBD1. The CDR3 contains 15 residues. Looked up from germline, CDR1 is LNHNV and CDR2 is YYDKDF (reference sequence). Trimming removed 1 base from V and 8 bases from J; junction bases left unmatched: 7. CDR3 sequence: CATSRGAGGQEKLFF. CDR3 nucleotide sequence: TGTGCCACCAGCAGAGGGGCAGGGGGTCAGGAAAAACTGTTTTTT. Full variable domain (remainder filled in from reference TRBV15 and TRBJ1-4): DAMVIQNPRYQVTQFGKPVTLSCSQTLNHNVMYWYQQKSSQAPKLLFHYYDKDFNNEADTPDNFQSRRPNTSFCFLDIRSPGLGDTAMYLCATSRGAGGQEKLFFGSGTQLSVL.

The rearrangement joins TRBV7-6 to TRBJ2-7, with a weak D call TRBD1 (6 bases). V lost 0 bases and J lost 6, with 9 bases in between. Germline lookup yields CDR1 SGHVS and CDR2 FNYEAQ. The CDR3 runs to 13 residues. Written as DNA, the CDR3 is TGTGCCAGCAGCTTAGCCGAGGGGGTCGAGCAGTACTTC. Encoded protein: CASSLAEGVEQYF.

CDR3 sequence: CASRGTGGDSPLHF. CDR3 in DNA: TGTGCCAGCAGGGGGACAGGGGGCGATTCACCCCTCCACTTT. The chain uses TRBV2 and TRBJ1-6; 12 bases agree with TRBD1. The J segment lost 8 bases and the V segment lost 6 bases, leaving 2 bases of the junction unmatched. Germline V gene sequence: CDR1 SNHLY, CDR2 FYNNEI. The CDR3 has 14 residues.

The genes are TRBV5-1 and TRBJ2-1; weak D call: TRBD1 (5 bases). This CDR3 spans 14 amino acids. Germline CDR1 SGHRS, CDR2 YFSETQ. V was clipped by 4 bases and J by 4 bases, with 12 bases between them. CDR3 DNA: TGCGCCAGCAGCCCCGCCGACAGTTACAATGAGCAGTTCTTC. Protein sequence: CASSPADSYNEQFF.

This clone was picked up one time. CDR3 loop: CASSSRTGRGYTF. The DNA of the CDR3 is TGTGCCAGCAGCTCGAGGACAGGGCGCGGCTACACCTTC. The V call is TRBV7-6, the J call TRBJ1-2; 8 bases agree with TRBD1. Germline V lookup: CDR1 SGHVS, CDR2 FNYEAQ. Losses at the gene ends were 4 bases for V and 8 bases for J; bases not matched to a gene: 6. This CDR3 is built from 13 residues.

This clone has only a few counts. The CDR3 DNA is TGTGCCAGCAGTTACTCGATAGGGGCTATGAACACTGAAGCTTTCTTT. Translating it yields CASSYSIGAMNTEAFF. The chain has TRBV6-5 and TRBJ1-1, with D perhaps matching TRBD1 (5 bases). Germline values: CDR1 MNHEY, CDR2 SVGAGI. Trimming shortened V by 0 bases and J by 0 bases, and 11 bases separated the two germline ends. The CDR3 contains 16 residues.

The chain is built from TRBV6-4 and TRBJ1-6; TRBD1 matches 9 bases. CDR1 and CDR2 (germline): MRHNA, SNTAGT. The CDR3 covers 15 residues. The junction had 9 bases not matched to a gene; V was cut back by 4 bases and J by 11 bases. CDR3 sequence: CASSALGQGKTPLHF. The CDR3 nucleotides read TGTGCCAGCAGTGCTCTGGGACAGGGAAAGACACCCCTCCACTTT.